A selection of T cell receptor beta chains follows, all from one sample in a study of immune reconstitution after stem cell transplant in scleroderma. MiXCR, run by TCRdb on the RT-PCR reads, gives a single entry per CDR3 protein. The sample carries some 1,500 distinct CDR3 sequences, roughly 8.1% recorded once. Collection of the sample occurred before or after autologous hematopoietic stem cell transplantation (not recorded which). These receptors were taken from a male donor with systemic sclerosis. The conserved cysteine and the conserved F or W are not part of the CDR3 here. Size tells how often a clone was seen (once, few, many) or the class of an expanded clone, and some rows leave it out.

clone_size,j_call,v_call,cdr3_aa
.,TRBJ2-7,TRBV11-1,ASSFGTAYEQY
medium-sized,TRBJ2-3,TRBV5-1,ASQGWASGPDTQY
medium-sized,TRBJ2-6,TRBV6-2/TRBV6-3,ASSSWLRGSGANVLT
medium-sized,TRBJ2-4,TRBV9,ASSADTSGKNIQY
large,TRBJ2-7,TRBV6-5,ASSYSSSGGYEQY
medium-sized,TRBJ2-1,TRBV5-1,ASSLEGAGNEQF
many,TRBJ2-5,TRBV6-2/TRBV6-3,ASSTNDRVALQTQY
medium-sized,TRBJ2-3,TRBV29-1,SVEVQSDTQY
.,TRBJ2-7,TRBV19,ASSMVAEDGEQY
medium-sized,TRBJ2-3,TRBV20-1,SARDPGGGADTQY
.,TRBJ2-3,TRBV5-4,ASSFGLAKDTQY
few,TRBJ2-1,TRBV30,AWSSESSYNEQF
medium-sized,TRBJ2-3,TRBV7-6,ASSLAGGADTQY
.,TRBJ2-1,TRBV7-9,ASSAPSGTDNEQF
medium-sized,TRBJ2-1,TRBV6-6,AHSLTLADNEQF
medium-sized,TRBJ1-1,TRBV20-1,SATDRGAAEAF
many,TRBJ2-5,TRBV2,ATTGIPTQY
medium-sized,TRBJ1-2,TRBV20-1,SASVNYGYT
hyperexpanded,TRBJ1-1,TRBV6-5,ASSSQGALNTEAF
medium-sized,TRBJ2-3,TRBV20-1,SAPRGGRDTQY
medium-sized,TRBJ2-3,TRBV5-1,ASSRGASSDTQY
medium-sized,TRBJ2-7,TRBV6-1,ASSEGHLTGY
medium-sized,TRBJ2-2,TRBV10-1,ASSEGTGGVGTGELF
medium-sized,TRBJ2-7,TRBV6-1,ASSADRYEQY
medium-sized,TRBJ1-1,TRBV2,ASRPGQEAF
large,TRBJ1-2,TRBV2,ATRVGNYGYT
many,TRBJ2-3,TRBV29-1,SASGWVRGSTDTQY
medium-sized,TRBJ2-7,TRBV5-6,ASSAGSTIYEQY
medium-sized,TRBJ1-3,TRBV20-1,SALTGGTGNTIY
medium-sized,TRBJ2-6,TRBV2,ATLSGLAGHRSGANVLT
medium-sized,TRBJ1-6,TRBV20-1,SARKRGGYNSPLH
medium-sized,TRBJ1-1,TRBV20-1,SARGLQGFGTEAF
medium-sized,TRBJ2-6,TRBV6-1,ASSGGTASGANVLT
few,TRBJ1-2,TRBV2,ASKTGFHGYT
large,TRBJ2-2,TRBV12-3/TRBV12-4,ASSDGTYLTGELF
medium-sized,TRBJ1-1,TRBV29-1,SGGTGRTEAF
.,TRBJ2-1,TRBV20-1,SAEMGRLSYNEQF
few,TRBJ2-5,TRBV20-1,SAPSGGRETQY
medium-sized,TRBJ1-1,TRBV5-1,ASSTPGAVDRDTEAF
medium-sized,TRBJ2-1,TRBV10-3,AISEEGDSLDEQF
medium-sized,TRBJ1-4,TRBV12-3/TRBV12-4,ASSVSGAWGEKLF
many,TRBJ1-2,TRBV5-4,ASSVDGNYGYT
large,TRBJ1-1,TRBV5-5,ASSLGQGPSEAF
medium-sized,TRBJ2-4,TRBV5-1,ASSWTPGQGGTKNIQY
medium-sized,TRBJ2-1,TRBV13,ASSLSKLVGNEQF